The 10 T cell receptor beta chains listed next were all sequenced from one sample in a study of blood T cells in healthy people across ages. For the second PCR, which ran for 7 to 11 cycles, a sample-barcoded 5' primer and a J-beta primer mix were used. TCRdb recomputed calls from the 5' RACE reads with MiXCR, one row per CDR3 protein. The table has around 820,000 distinct CDR3 sequences, around a quarter seen once. The sample also formed part of further work on T cells of mothers and their children.

The sequenced sample was blood. The receptors were gathered from a boy aged 5-17 years in good health.

CDR3 in amino acids: CASSQDSPRDGYTF. CDR3 coding DNA: TGCGCCAGCAGCCAAGATTCCCCCCGGGATGGCTACACCTTC. The gene calls are TRBV4-3 and TRBJ1-2; D is unresolved. Germline assignment: CDR1 LGHNA and CDR2 YSLEER. With 0 bases removed from V and 6 bases from J, the gap between germline ends came to 11 bases. The CDR3 runs 14 residues.

This clonotype occurred a few times. This chain joins TRBV6-2 or TRBV6-3 and TRBJ2-1; D possibly corresponds to TRBD2 (6 bases). The CDR3 covers 15 residues. Trimming left V 7 bases short and J 1 base short, with 14 bases between. In germline, CDR1 is MNHEY, CDR2 SVGEGT. CDR3 residues: CASTGAAFSYNEQFF. CDR3 nucleotides: TGTGCCAGCACGGGAGCGGCCTTTTCCTACAATGAGCAGTTCTTC.

The rearrangement uses TRBV7-9 and TRBJ2-5; the D gene is possibly TRBD1 (6 bases). Trimming took 5 bases from V and 1 from J, leaving 14 bases between them. The germline gives CDR1 SEHNR, CDR2 FQNEAQ (reference sequence). This CDR3 has 15 residues. CDR3 DNA sequence: TGTGCCAGCAGCCCTCCAAGGGACATCCAAGAGACCCAGTACTTC. This codes for CASSPPRDIQETQYF.

This clonotype appeared a single time. CDR3 DNA sequence: TGCGCCAGCAGCTTCCCTGGGGAGGCCTCTGGGGCCAACGTCCTGACTTTC. Translating it yields CASSFPGEASGANVLTF. This chain connects TRBV5-1 to TRBJ2-6; TRBD2 is a possible D gene (6 bases). The CDR3 loop spans 17 amino acids. Between the trimmed V and J ends, which lost 2 bases and 0 bases, there was a span of 12 bases. CDR1 is SGHRS, CDR2 YFSETQ, per germline.

The chain carries TRBV20-1 and TRBJ2-1; 8 positions agree with TRBD2. Trimming at V came to 0 bases and at J to 6 bases, leaving 7 bases not matched to a gene. CDR1 and CDR2 from the germline V gene are DFQATT and SNEGSKA (reference sequence). This CDR3 spans 15 amino acids. CDR3 sequence reads: CSARDRAGDFNEQFF. The CDR3 nucleotides are TGCAGTGCTAGAGATCGAGCGGGGGACTTCAATGAGCAGTTCTTC.

The chain recombines TRBV6-1 with TRBJ2-4, with 11 bases that match TRBD2. V lost 6 bases, J lost 6 bases, and 4 bases stayed unmatched. Germline lookup yields CDR1 MNHNS and CDR2 SASEGT. This CDR3 comprises 14 residues. This chain's CDR3 is CASSTGTSGNIQYF. The CDR3, as DNA: TGTGCCAGCAGCACCGGGACTAGCGGAAACATTCAGTACTTC.

This clonotype came up many times. The chain links TRBV7-9 to TRBJ1-2; D gene uncertain. Trimming pared 6 bases from V and 4 bases from J, leaving 6 bases between. The CDR3 extends over 11 amino acids. CDR1 SEHNR and CDR2 FQNEAQ come from the germline V gene (reference sequence). This CDR3 is CASRGAYGYTF. The CDR3 bases are TGTGCCAGCAGAGGAGCCTATGGCTACACCTTC.

This clonotype was detected only a few times. The gene calls are TRBV10-3 and TRBJ1-1; D gene uncertain. With 3 bases removed from V and 3 bases from J, the gap between germline ends came to 14 bases. This CDR3 region has 15 residues. Germline V gene data show CDR1 as ENHRY and CDR2 as SYGVKD. The CDR3 spells CAISDVPNGDTEAFF. In nucleotides, the CDR3 is TGTGCCATCAGTGACGTTCCCAACGGGGACACTGAAGCTTTCTTT.

The rearrangement links TRBV12-3 or TRBV12-4 to TRBJ2-5; D might be TRBD1 or TRBD2, each matching 6 bases. The CDR3 covers 13 residues. V lost 5 bases to trimming and J lost 5 bases, with 12 bases between them. CDR3 sequence: CASSRRGRETQYF. The CDR3 DNA is TGTGCCAGCAGTCGACGGGGGCGGGAGACCCAGTACTTC.

The genes are TRBV7-3 and TRBJ2-5; perhaps TRBD2 as D (5 bases). Germline V lookup: CDR1 SGHTA, CDR2 FQGTGA. Trimming took off 4 bases at V and 3 bases at J, with 21 bases between the two ends. The CDR3 is made up of 17 amino acids. CDR3 in amino acids: CASSYGPAGSTEETQYF. The CDR3 DNA reads as TGTGCCAGCAGCTATGGCCCCGCGGGCTCCACAGAAGAGACCCAGTACTTC.